Listed below are T cell receptor beta chains from one sample, sequenced in a study of CD8+CD57+ T cells in acquired aplastic anemia. A single record per CDR3 protein comes from TCRdb applying MiXCR to the reads. Of 150,000 to 200,000 distinct CDR3 sequences listed, roughly 64% are singletons. Specimen: sorted CD4+, CD8+, or CD8+CD57+ T cells (not recorded which) from PBMCs. The origin of the receptors is a human donor with severe aplastic anemia or a healthy control (not recorded which). CDR3s include the opening cysteine and the closing phenylalanine or tryptophan. The order of the fields is clone size, J gene, V gene, D gene, CDR3 protein, CDR3 DNA. The D gene is left open where the match is weak. Where a row states a size, it is once, few, many or the class of an expanded clone; other rows omit it.

clone size: -; J gene: TRBJ2-2; V gene: TRBV5-4; D gene: TRBD2; CDR3 protein: CASSSRLAGDTGELFF; CDR3 DNA: TGTGCCAGCAGCTCCAGACTAGCGGGGGACACCGGGGAGCTGTTTTTT
clone size: few; J gene: TRBJ2-7; V gene: TRBV7-6; D gene: -; CDR3 protein: CASSLAADTTYEQYF; CDR3 DNA: TGTGCCAGCAGCTTAGCGGCGGACACAACCTACGAGCAGTACTTC
clone size: -; J gene: TRBJ2-1; V gene: TRBV20-1; D gene: -; CDR3 protein: CSASGGPSYNEQFF; CDR3 DNA: TGCAGTGCTAGCGGGGGGCCATCCTACAATGAGCAGTTCTTC
clone size: many; J gene: TRBJ1-5; V gene: TRBV27; D gene: -; CDR3 protein: CASSSISHQPQHF; CDR3 DNA: TGTGCCAGCAGTTCCATCAGCCATCAGCCCCAGCATTTT
clone size: once; J gene: TRBJ2-7; V gene: TRBV12-3/TRBV12-4; D gene: -; CDR3 protein: CASSLGQGLISYEQYF; CDR3 DNA: TGTGCCAGCAGTTTAGGGCAGGGGCTAATCTCCTACGAGCAGTACTTC
clone size: -; J gene: TRBJ2-2; V gene: TRBV7-9; D gene: -; CDR3 protein: CASTTIAGELFF; CDR3 DNA: TGTGCCAGCACCACCATTGCCGGGGAGCTGTTTTTT
clone size: -; J gene: TRBJ2-7; V gene: TRBV7-9; D gene: -; CDR3 protein: CASSLAEGGGNF; CDR3 DNA: TGTGCCAGCAGCTTAGCGGAAGGGGGGGGGAACTTC
clone size: many; J gene: TRBJ1-6; V gene: TRBV27; D gene: -; CDR3 protein: CASSSQDPAPLHF; CDR3 DNA: TGTGCCAGCAGTTCACAGGACCCGGCGCCCCTCCACTTT
clone size: many; J gene: TRBJ2-3; V gene: TRBV4-3; D gene: -; CDR3 protein: CASSQSDTQYF; CDR3 DNA: TGCGCCAGCAGCCAGTCAGATACGCAGTATTTT
clone size: -; J gene: TRBJ2-7; V gene: TRBV24-1; D gene: -; CDR3 protein: CATSGGPGALDEQYF; CDR3 DNA: TGTGCCACCAGTGGAGGACCCGGGGCGTTGGACGAGCAGTACTTC
clone size: -; J gene: TRBJ2-7; V gene: TRBV19; D gene: TRBD1; CDR3 protein: CASSRQGQEQYF; CDR3 DNA: TGTGCCAGTAGTCGACAGGGCCAAGAGCAGTACTTC
clone size: -; J gene: TRBJ1-1; V gene: TRBV5-6; D gene: -; CDR3 protein: CASTSRRGIMNTEAFF; CDR3 DNA: TGTGCCAGCACCAGTCGTAGGGGGATTATGAACACTGAAGCTTTCTTT
clone size: -; J gene: TRBJ2-7; V gene: TRBV19; D gene: -; CDR3 protein: CASSSGGTYEQYF; CDR3 DNA: TGTGCCAGTAGTTCAGGCGGAACCTACGAGCAGTACTTC
clone size: -; J gene: TRBJ2-3; V gene: TRBV15; D gene: TRBD2; CDR3 protein: CATSPGLARDTQYF; CDR3 DNA: TGTGCCACCAGCCCAGGACTAGCACGAGATACGCAGTATTTT
clone size: -; J gene: TRBJ2-2; V gene: TRBV7-9; D gene: -; CDR3 protein: CASSLEGSGELFF; CDR3 DNA: TGTGCCAGCAGCTTGGAAGGGTCCGGGGAGCTGTTTTTT
clone size: -; J gene: TRBJ1-2; V gene: TRBV14; D gene: -; CDR3 protein: CASSQDSRRGDGYTF; CDR3 DNA: TGTGCCAGCAGCCAAGATTCCCGGCGTGGGGATGGCTACACCTTC
clone size: -; J gene: TRBJ2-2; V gene: TRBV20-1; D gene: TRBD1; CDR3 protein: CSAFDRGEVGELFF; CDR3 DNA: TGCAGTGCTTTCGACAGGGGAGAAGTCGGGGAGCTGTTTTTT
clone size: -; J gene: TRBJ1-6; V gene: TRBV12-3/TRBV12-4; D gene: -; CDR3 protein: CASKRAQGSPLHF; CDR3 DNA: TGTGCCAGCAAGCGGGCCCAGGGGTCACCCCTCCACTTT
clone size: -; J gene: TRBJ2-5; V gene: TRBV7-9; D gene: TRBD1; CDR3 protein: CASSSYRGETQYF; CDR3 DNA: TGTGCCAGCAGCTCTTACAGGGGCGAGACCCAGTACTTC
clone size: once; J gene: TRBJ2-5; V gene: TRBV7-9; D gene: -; CDR3 protein: CASSLIRTQETQYF; CDR3 DNA: TGTGCCAGCAGCTTAATTAGGACCCAAGAGACCCAGTACTTC
clone size: -; J gene: TRBJ2-1; V gene: TRBV2; D gene: TRBD2; CDR3 protein: CASSLDSGVSYNEQFF; CDR3 DNA: TGTGCCAGCAGTCTCGATAGCGGGGTCTCCTACAATGAGCAGTTCTTC
clone size: -; J gene: TRBJ1-6; V gene: TRBV19; D gene: -; CDR3 protein: CASSILGTRRIGSPLHF; CDR3 DNA: TGTGCCAGTAGTATTCTGGGGACAAGAAGGATTGGCTCACCCCTCCACTTT
clone size: -; J gene: TRBJ1-1; V gene: TRBV10-3; D gene: -; CDR3 protein: CAISESAVDWNTEAFF; CDR3 DNA: TGTGCCATCAGTGAGTCGGCAGTAGATTGGAACACTGAAGCTTTCTTT
clone size: once; J gene: TRBJ2-3; V gene: TRBV24-1; D gene: -; CDR3 protein: CATSDPTRDSTGTDTQYF; CDR3 DNA: TGTGCCACCAGTGATCCAACCCGGGACTCCACTGGCACAGATACGCAGTATTTT
clone size: -; J gene: TRBJ1-4; V gene: TRBV2; D gene: -; CDR3 protein: CASSLWTDNEKLFF; CDR3 DNA: TGTGCCAGCAGCCTCTGGACTGATAATGAAAAACTGTTTTTT